A single sample gave rise to the 30 T cell receptor beta chains below, sequenced in a study of blood T cell repertoires in COVID-19. TCRdb's table, derived via immunoSEQ multiplex PCR, lists solely in-frame clones and lacks some. This table has around 89,000 clones, about nine tenths appearing once. Sequenced material: peripheral blood. Source of these receptors: a man aged 45-65 years with acute or convalescent COVID-19.

The chain couples TRBV7-2 to TRBJ2-2; D is undetermined. V lost 5 bases to trimming and J lost 4 bases, with 11 bases between them. CDR3 length equals 14 residues. Germline CDR1 SGHTA, CDR2 FQGNSA. The CDR3 DNA reads as TGTGCCAGCAGCCCATCGTCGGGCACCGGGGAGCTGTTTTTT. This sequence encodes CASSPSSGTGELFF.

This rearrangement joins TRBV27 to TRBJ1-6; 7 nucleotides line up with TRBD1. The junction had 3 bases not matched to a gene; V was cut back by 5 bases and J by 8 bases. Germline assignment: CDR1 MNHEY and CDR2 SMNVEV (reference sequence). This CDR3 is built from 13 residues. The DNA of the CDR3 is TGTGCCAGCAGTCTCGACAGGGATTCACCCCTCCACTTT. Translating gives CASSLDRDSPLHF.

This clone was picked up one time. V gene TRBV4-2 combines with J gene TRBJ2-7, with TRBD1 matching over 11 bases. The junction had 7 bases not matched to a gene; V was cut back by 4 bases and J by 5 bases. The CDR3 loop spans 15 amino acids. CDR1 is LGHNA, CDR2 YNFKEQ, per germline. In nucleotides, the CDR3 is TGTGCCAGCAGCCCCCGGGACAGGGGGTATGACGAGCAGTACTTC. Protein product: CASSPRDRGYDEQYF.

The rearrangement uses TRBV2 and TRBJ2-1; 7 nucleotides line up with TRBD2. The V gene's germline CDR1 is SNHLY and CDR2 FYNNEI. Germline trimming cut 8 bases from V and 4 bases from J; bases unmatched to any gene: 17. This CDR3 has 17 residues. The DNA for the CDR3 is TGTGCCAGCCCAAACCCCGAAAGGCGGGGGACGTACAATGAGCAGTTCTTC. This codes for CASPNPERRGTYNEQFF.

This chain links TRBV28 with TRBJ1-1; TRBD1 matches 7 bases. Unmatched junction bases numbered 10, after V lost 1 base and J lost 8 bases. There are 15 residues in the CDR3. The germline CDR1 and CDR2 sequences are MDHEN and SYDVKM. CDR3 in amino acids: CASSLLVAGGREAFF. DNA for the CDR3: TGTGCCAGCAGTTTATTAGTTGCAGGGGGACGAGAAGCTTTCTTT.

CDR3 loop: CASTKQGYTGQPQHF. The DNA for the CDR3 is TGTGCCAGCACCAAACAGGGGTACACGGGTCAGCCCCAGCATTTT. The rearrangement uses TRBV28 and TRBJ1-5; 7 nucleotides line up with TRBD1. Looked up from germline, CDR1 is MDHEN and CDR2 is SYDVKM. V was clipped by 7 bases and J by 6 bases; unmatched bases: 12. The CDR3 contains 15 residues.

The rearrangement joins TRBV6-4 to TRBJ1-5; D remains ambiguous. The CDR3 contains 16 residues. Germline values: CDR1 MRHNA, CDR2 SNTAGT. V was shortened by 8 bases and J by 3 bases, with 20 bases between the two germline ends. In DNA, the CDR3 is TGTGCCAGCCAGGCGTCCGGAGGGTTAGACAATCAGCCCCAGCATTTT. Translated: CASQASGGLDNQPQHF.

The chain recombines TRBV24-1 with TRBJ2-5, with TRBD2 as a possible D gene (6 bases). Trimming removed 4 bases at V and 1 base at J, with 12 bases between. This CDR3 region has 15 residues. CDR1 is KGHDR and CDR2 is SFDVKD in the germline V gene. DNA for the CDR3: TGTGCCACCAGTGAGGGGGGTCGGGTCCAAGAGACCCAGTACTTC. Translation: CATSEGGRVQETQYF.

The V and J genes are TRBV6-5 and TRBJ1-3; D possibly corresponds to TRBD1 (5 bases). The CDR3 runs 15 residues. V was clipped by 10 bases and J by 3 bases, with 19 bases between them. Germline V gene lookup returns CDR1 MNHEY and CDR2 SVGAGI. CDR3 coding DNA: TGTGCCACCCTTCCGGTGCAGGGAGGTGGAAACACCATATATTTT. It specifies CATLPVQGGGNTIYF.

The table lists this clone with a count of one. The gene calls are TRBV6-1 and TRBJ1-6; TRBD1 matches 11 bases. The J segment lost 10 bases and the V segment lost 4 bases, leaving 15 bases of the junction unmatched. This CDR3 spans 18 amino acids. The germline V gene has CDR1 MNHNS and CDR2 SASEGT. The CDR3: CASSASGTGGLSSSPLHF. In DNA, the CDR3 is TGTGCCAGCAGTGCATCCGGGACAGGGGGTTTAAGTTCGTCACCCCTCCACTTT.

The chain carries TRBV5-1 and TRBJ1-5; 7 bases are a match to TRBD1. In germline, CDR1 is SGHRS, CDR2 YFSETQ. This CDR3 is 19 amino acids long. J lost 0 bases, V lost 6 bases, and 18 bases had no gene match. The DNA for the CDR3 is TGCGCCAGCACCTTACTAGGGACAGAAAGTTACCATAGCAATCAGCCCCAGCATTTT. Translated: CASTLLGTESYHSNQPQHF.

V gene TRBV3-1 (or the pseudogene TRBV3-2) combines with J gene TRBJ1-6; 7 bases fit TRBD1. Germline CDR1 is LGHDT and CDR2 is YNNKEL (reference sequence). V trimming: 4 bases; J trimming: 10 bases; junction bases outside the gene matches: 13. CDR3 length: 16 residues. CDR3 sequence: CASSPTTGSAGSPLHF. In DNA form, the CDR3 reads TGTGCCAGCAGCCCCACGACAGGGTCGGCTGGATCACCCCTCCACTTT.

The V call is TRBV4-1, the J call TRBJ2-2; 8 nucleotides line up with TRBD1. This CDR3 contains 15 residues. V gave up 1 base and J gave up 7 bases; unmatched junction bases: 5. Germline CDR1 reads MGHRA; CDR2 reads YSYEKL. The CDR3 here is CASSQVQGGGGELFF. The CDR3 coding sequence is TGCGCCAGCAGCCAAGTACAGGGGGGCGGCGGGGAGCTGTTTTTT.

This chain links TRBV5-1 with TRBJ2-1; 8 nucleotides align to TRBD1. Germline V CDR1 and CDR2: SGHRS, YFSETQ. The CDR3 has 16 residues. Losses at the gene ends were 0 bases for V and 1 base for J; bases not matched to a gene: 3. The CDR3 DNA reads as TGCGCCAGCAGCTTGGCACAGGGGGGATCCTACAATGAGCAGTTCTTC. Protein: CASSLAQGGSYNEQFF. The whole variable domain, filled in from reference TRBV5-1 and TRBJ2-1, reads KAGVTQTPRYLIKTRGQQVTLSCSPISGHRSVSWYQQTPGQGLQFLFEYFSETQRNKGNFPGRFSGRQFSNSRSEMNVSTLELGDSALYLCASSLAQGGSYNEQFFGPGTRLTVL.

The chain links TRBV9 to TRBJ2-2, with D maybe TRBD2 (6 bases). Germline CDR1 and CDR2: SGDLS and YYNGEE. This CDR3 has 15 amino acids. V was pared by 3 bases and J by 5 bases, with 14 bases between. CDR3 DNA sequence: TGTGCCAGCAGCGCCACTAGCTATAATACCGGGGAGCTGTTTTTT. Protein product: CASSATSYNTGELFF.

The chain couples TRBV19 to TRBJ1-5; D not resolved. The germline gives CDR1 LNHDA, CDR2 SQIVND (reference sequence). V was pared by 5 bases and J by 7 bases, with 18 bases between. CDR3 length: 15 residues. The CDR3 DNA is TGTGCCAGTAGTTTGGCCGGGGAAAGAAGACAGCCCCAGCATTTT. Its protein product is CASSLAGERRQPQHF. The full variable domain, its missing parts supplied by reference TRBV19 and TRBJ1-5, is DGGITQSPKYLFRKEGQNVTLSCEQNLNHDAMYWYRQDPGQGLRLIYYSQIVNDFQKGDIAEGYSVSREKKESFPLTVTSAQKNPTAFYLCASSLAGERRQPQHFGDGTRLSIL.

Points on this clone: This sample includes further DNA sequences coding for the same CDR3. The chain joins TRBV2 to TRBJ2-7; 9 positions match TRBD1. Germline CDR1 is SNHLY and CDR2 is FYNNEI. The ends lost 6 bases at V and 3 bases at J; junction bases unmatched: 3. This CDR3 spans 13 amino acids. The CDR3 DNA is TGTGCCAGCAGCGGACAGGGGATCTACGAGCAGTACTTC. It codes for CASSGQGIYEQYF. The complete variable domain, with remaining parts taken from reference TRBV2 and TRBJ2-7, reads EPEVTQTPSHQVTQMGQEVILRCVPISNHLYFYWYRQILGQKVEFLVSFYNNEISEKSEIFDDQFSVERPDGSNFTLKIRSTKLEDSAMYFCASSGQGIYEQYFGPGTRLTVT.

The chain is built from TRBV5-1 and TRBJ1-4; 10 bases are shared with TRBD1. Germline CDR1 reads SGHRS; CDR2 reads YFSETQ. After removal of 4 bases from V and 7 bases from J, the junction contained 4 bases not matched to a gene. The CDR3 is made up of 14 amino acids. The CDR3 coding sequence is TGCGCCAGCAGCCGACAGGGGGCGGGTGAAAAACTGTTTTTT. Translating gives CASSRQGAGEKLFF.

This sequence joins TRBV9 and TRBJ1-2, with 9 bases matching TRBD1. From germline, CDR1 is SGDLS and CDR2 YYNGEE. V trimming: 3 bases; J trimming: 6 bases; junction bases outside the gene matches: 15. CDR3 length: 17 amino acids. The CDR3 is CASSARLMDRGQDGYTF. The CDR3 coding sequence is TGTGCCAGCAGCGCCAGACTTATGGACAGGGGACAGGATGGCTACACCTTC.

The chain carries TRBV19 and TRBJ1-1; D remains ambiguous. Trimming left V 3 bases short and J 5 bases short, with 13 bases between. This CDR3 spans 14 amino acids. CDR1 and CDR2 (germline): LNHDA, SQIVND (reference sequence). The CDR3 coding sequence is TGTGCCAGTAGTATTGGCGGCCGGCGGACTGAAGCTTTCTTT. Translating gives CASSIGGRRTEAFF.

V usage is TRBV20-1 and J usage is TRBJ1-1; D is unresolved. Germline CDR1 and CDR2: DFQATT and SNEGSKA (reference sequence). This CDR3 is built from 11 residues. CDR3 coding DNA: TGCGGAGCCCGTTTGAACACTGAAGCTTTCTTT. The encoded protein is CGARLNTEAFF.

This sequence joins TRBV24-1 and TRBJ1-4; D is unclear. This CDR3 spans 14 amino acids. V was clipped by 4 bases and J by 5 bases, with 10 bases between them. CDR1 and CDR2 from the germline V gene are KGHDR and SFDVKD. DNA of the CDR3: TGTGCCACCAGTGACCCTCTTCGGAATGAAAAACTGTTTTTT. Translating gives CATSDPLRNEKLFF.

The DNA for the CDR3 is TGTGCCACCAGCCCCAGGGAGGGACCCCTCCACTTT. Protein: CATSPREGPLHF. V and J are TRBV15 and TRBJ1-6, with D possibly matching TRBD1 (5 bases). The germline V gene has CDR1 LNHNV and CDR2 YYDKDF (reference sequence). V was pared by 5 bases and J by 12 bases, with 11 bases between. The CDR3 totals 12 residues.

The CDR3 sequence: CASSHTQGAGQPQHF. The CDR3 DNA follows: TGTGCCAGCAGTCACACTCAAGGTGCGGGGCAGCCCCAGCATTTT. The V call is TRBV7-9, the J call TRBJ1-5; D not certain. This CDR3 comprises 15 residues. Trimming stripped 6 bases from V and 7 bases from J, with 19 bases between. The V gene's germline CDR1 is SEHNR and CDR2 FQNEAQ (reference sequence).

The V and J genes are TRBV9 and TRBJ2-7, with TRBD1 identical over 8 bases. V was clipped by 1 base and J by 7 bases; unmatched bases: 10. The length of the CDR3 is 15 residues. Germline-derived CDR1 and CDR2 are SGDLS and YYNGEE. The CDR3 is CASSVTGTGYSEQYF. The CDR3 DNA reads as TGTGCCAGCAGCGTAACCGGGACAGGATACTCGGAGCAGTACTTC.

V usage is TRBV29-1 and J usage is TRBJ1-2, with TRBD1 as a possible D gene (5 bases). The germline V and J ends were trimmed by 2 bases and 0 bases, with 10 bases remaining between them. Looked up from germline, CDR1 is SQVTM and CDR2 is ANQGSEA. The CDR3 contains 14 residues. CDR3 DNA: TGCAGCGTTGAAACTGTACAGGCTAACTATGGCTACACCTTC. Its protein is CSVETVQANYGYTF. The complete variable domain, with remaining parts taken from reference TRBV29-1 and TRBJ1-2, reads SAVISQKPSRDICQRGTSLTIQCQVDSQVTMMFWYRQQPGQSLTLIATANQGSEATYESGFVIDKFPISRPNLTFSTLTVSNMSPEDSSIYLCSVETVQANYGYTFGSGTRLTVV.

The CDR3: CASSWTAGNSPLHF. The CDR3, as DNA: TGTGCCAGCTCCTGGACCGCGGGAAATTCACCCCTCCACTTT. This sequence joins TRBV18 and TRBJ1-6; no reliable D call. Germline-derived CDR1 and CDR2 are KGHSH and LQKENI. Trimming removed 6 bases from V and 7 bases from J, with 13 bases in between. This CDR3 is 14 amino acids long. Full variable domain (remainder filled in from reference TRBV18 and TRBJ1-6): NAGVMQNPRHLVRRRGQEARLRCSPMKGHSHVYWYRQLPEEGLKFMVYLQKENIIDESGMPKERFSAEFPKEGPSILRIQQVVRGDSAAYFCASSWTAGNSPLHFGNGTRLTVT.

The rearrangement joins TRBV6-5 to TRBJ1-5, with D maybe TRBD1 (5 bases). Trimming pared 7 bases from V and 7 bases from J, leaving 20 bases between. Per the germline V gene, CDR1 is MNHEY and CDR2 is SVGAGI. The CDR3 has 15 residues. The CDR3 sequence: CASKPKGSGVQPQHF. The CDR3 DNA is TGTGCCAGCAAACCCAAGGGGTCCGGTGTACAGCCCCAGCATTTT.

This clone showed up just once. V and J are TRBV28 and TRBJ1-6; 7 nucleotides match TRBD1. The junction had 10 bases not matched to a gene; V was cut back by 3 bases and J by 8 bases. Germline V CDR1 and CDR2: MDHEN, SYDVKM. The CDR3 spans 16 residues. CDR3 loop: CASSFESDREYSPLHF. The CDR3 coding sequence is TGTGCCAGCAGTTTCGAATCCGACAGGGAATATTCACCCCTCCACTTT.

This chain joins TRBV19 and TRBJ2-7; TRBD1 agrees at 7 bases. In germline, CDR1 is LNHDA, CDR2 SQIVND (reference sequence). The CDR3 covers 15 residues. With 6 bases clipped from V and 1 base from J, the junction kept 9 bases outside the gene matches. The CDR3 sequence is CASSPGTVRSYEQYF. The CDR3 nucleotides read TGTGCCAGTAGCCCCGGGACAGTAAGGTCCTACGAGCAGTACTTC.